This TCR beta chain originates from a study of blood T cell repertoires in COVID-19. Germline CDR1 and CDR2: MNHEY and SMNVEV (reference sequence). Losses at the gene ends were 6 bases for V and 6 bases for J; bases not matched to a gene: 7. CDR3 length equals 15 residues. Clones were read by immunoSEQ multiplex PCR, and TCRdb kept only the in-frame ones, dropping some. Of about 67,000 clones detected, about nine tenths appear once; the ten largest clones hold more than 7.5%. V usage is TRBV27 and J usage is TRBJ2-7, with 14 bases aligning to TRBD2. The sample consisted of peripheral blood. This receptor was obtained from a man aged 50 to 59 with active COVID-19. The chain's CDR3 is CASRSTSGGAGEQYF. Here the CDR3 DNA reads TGTGCCAGCAGATCGACTAGCGGGGGGGCTGGCGAGCAGTACTTC.